The clone carrying this T cell receptor (beta chain) came up many times. Its cognate antigen is unknown. Trimming shortened V by 0 bases and J by 4 bases, and 3 bases separated the two germline ends. The CDR3 contains 13 residues. CDR1 and CDR2 (germline): SGHAT, FQNNGV. TCRdb analysed the reads with MiXCR anew, one entry per CDR3 protein. The sample contains about 740,000 distinct CDR3 sequences, 35% of which appear only once. The data derive from a study of T cell repertoires in cytomegalovirus infection. For the study at large: Based on public TCR beta signatures, there were indications of CMV infection and of a matching HLA type. Study-wide points: Within the response measured ex vivo, HLA-C-restricted CMV-specific TCR beta clonotypes were dominant.

The sequenced sample was PBMCs. This clonotype originated in a human donor in good health (CMV status not recorded). Some clones in this sample may be carry-over from other donors' samples. V is TRBV11-2 and J is TRBJ2-2; D remains ambiguous. The CDR3 protein is CASSLEPTGELFF. In nucleotides, the CDR3 is TGTGCCAGCAGCTTAGAGCCCACCGGGGAGCTGTTTTTT.